What follows are 18 T cell receptor beta chains derived from one specimen sequenced in a study of T cell responses to AZD1222 COVID-19 vaccine (dated by TCRdb to the early 2020s). The method was the immunoSEQ multiplex PCR assay. TCRdb stores this immuneACCESS table with in-frame sequences only. Part of the clones is absent; in the studies checked, under half of the shortfall reflects unresolved V genes, and no reason is known for the rest. This sample gives 130,000 or so clones in total; just over 90% of them show up just once. Under 2% of the sample goes to the ten largest clones. Reading the label with the study, this specimen's time point is: baseline before first vaccination. The specimen comprised peripheral blood, sampled on day 0 of AZD1222 vaccination. These receptors all come from an adult in good health.

The DNA of the CDR3 is TGTGCCAGCAGCCAAGCGGGACAGGACTATGGCTACACCTTC. This codes for CASSQAGQDYGYTF. J is TRBJ1-2 and V is TRBV3-1 (or the pseudogene TRBV3-2); 8 bases are a match to TRBD1. The CDR3 consists of 14 residues. V lost 1 base and J lost 3; bases outside the gene matches: 1. Germline-derived CDR1 and CDR2 are LGHDT and YNNKEL (reference sequence).

This clone occurred a few times. The chain recombines TRBV11-2 with TRBJ2-7; D is undetermined. With 1 base removed from V and 5 bases from J, the gap between germline ends came to 12 bases. The CDR3 length is 14 residues. Germline values: CDR1 SGHAT, CDR2 FQNNGV. CDR3 sequence reads: CASSLVPGRNEQYF. The CDR3 region has the DNA TGTGCCAGCAGCTTAGTCCCGGGTAGGAACGAGCAGTACTTC.

The V gene is TRBV6-2 or TRBV6-3, the J gene TRBJ2-7, with 7 bases that match TRBD1. The J segment lost 2 bases and the V segment lost 8 bases, leaving 9 bases of the junction unmatched. Germline V gives CDR1 MNHEY, CDR2 SVGEGT. The CDR3 sequence is 14 residues long. CDR3 coding DNA: TGTGCCAGCGGCCCTCAGGGGGTCCCCTACGAGCAGTACTTC. Its translation: CASGPQGVPYEQYF.

The chain uses TRBV6-1 and TRBJ2-5, with a weak D call TRBD1 (5 bases). V shed 2 bases and J shed 2 bases, with 9 bases lying between them. Germline-derived CDR1 and CDR2 are MNHNS and SASEGT. The CDR3 loop spans 14 amino acids. The DNA of the CDR3 is TGTGCCAGCAGTGAAACAGGTTTGCAAGAGACCCAGTACTTC. Encoded protein: CASSETGLQETQYF.

The V gene is TRBV5-8, the J gene TRBJ2-7; either TRBD1 or TRBD2 may fit D (5 bases each). Germline loops: CDR1 SGHTS, CDR2 YDEGEE. This CDR3 comprises 15 residues. V lost 0 bases and J lost 2, with 12 bases in between. CDR3 protein: CASSLVGTRAYEQYF. CDR3 bases: TGTGCCAGCAGCTTGGTGGGGACGAGGGCCTACGAGCAGTACTTC.

V and J are TRBV7-2 and TRBJ2-1, with a tentative D call TRBD1 (6 bases). The V end lost 5 bases, the J end lost 0 bases, and 20 bases lay between the germline ends. The CDR3 length is 18 residues. Germline lookup yields CDR1 SGHTA and CDR2 FQGNSA. The chain's CDR3 is CASSPPFPDRSSYNEQFF. The CDR3 DNA sequence: TGTGCCAGCAGCCCGCCTTTTCCCGACAGGAGCTCCTACAATGAGCAGTTCTTC.

The J gene is TRBJ2-7, the V gene TRBV4-1; 8 nucleotides match TRBD2. Germline assignment: CDR1 MGHRA and CDR2 YSYEKL. Trimming took 2 bases from V and 4 from J; bases not matched to a gene: 10. The CDR3 is 16 residues long. CDR3 region: CASSQPRLERGYEQYF. CDR3 in DNA: TGCGCCAGCAGCCAACCCCGATTGGAGCGGGGGTACGAGCAGTACTTC.

The rearrangement links TRBV7-9 to TRBJ2-2, with TRBD2 matching over 7 bases. Germline V gene data show CDR1 as SEHNR and CDR2 as FQNEAQ (reference sequence). The CDR3 length is 16 residues. J gave up 4 bases and V 9 bases, and 14 bases lay outside the gene matches. CDR3 protein: CASSTRDYILTGELFF. For the CDR3, the DNA is TGTGCCAGTTCAACCCGGGACTACATCCTCACCGGGGAGCTGTTTTTT.

The chain uses TRBV7-6 and TRBJ1-1; no reliable D call. Germline CDR1 is SGHVS and CDR2 is FNYEAQ. The length of the CDR3 is 15 residues. V was trimmed by 0 bases and J by 3 bases, leaving 11 bases between them. CDR3 coding DNA: TGTGCCAGCAGCTTAGCATTGGGCAGACACACTGAAGCTTTCTTT. Its translation is CASSLALGRHTEAFF.

V usage is TRBV5-1 and J usage is TRBJ1-4, with 7 bases aligning to TRBD1. The germline gives CDR1 SGHRS, CDR2 YFSETQ. Trimming at V came to 4 bases and at J to 3 bases, leaving 3 bases not matched to a gene. The length of the CDR3 is 14 residues. CDR3 sequence reads: CASSTGQPNEKLFF. CDR3 nucleotides: TGCGCCAGCAGCACGGGACAGCCTAATGAAAAACTGTTTTTT.

The gene calls are TRBV5-1 and TRBJ2-1; D is ambiguous. The CDR3 is made up of 15 amino acids. With 1 base removed from V and 0 bases from J, the gap between germline ends came to 8 bases. Germline CDR1 reads SGHRS; CDR2 reads YFSETQ. CDR3 nucleotide sequence: TGCGCCAGCAGCTTGATGGAACCCTCCTACAATGAGCAGTTCTTC. Translating gives CASSLMEPSYNEQFF.

This chain's CDR3 is CASSPWRLHRTDTQYF. The CDR3 nucleotides read TGTGCCAGCAGCCCCTGGAGGCTCCACCGCACAGATACGCAGTATTTT. This chain connects TRBV5-4 to TRBJ2-3; tentatively, D is TRBD2 (5 bases). Trimming took off 4 bases at V and 1 base at J, with 16 bases between the two ends. The CDR3 extends over 16 amino acids. Germline-derived CDR1 and CDR2 are SGHNT and YYREEE (reference sequence).

The CDR3, as DNA: TGTGCCAGCAGCTCAGCCACCAACAATCAGCCCCAGCATTTT. Encoded protein: CASSSATNNQPQHF. The chain links TRBV7-9 to TRBJ1-5; no definite D call. The CDR3 is 14 amino acids. V was clipped by 4 bases and J by 3 bases, with 10 bases between them. Germline V gene data show CDR1 as SEHNR and CDR2 as FQNEAQ (reference sequence).

This chain joins TRBV19 and TRBJ2-7; 10 bases align to TRBD1. This CDR3 contains 15 residues. Germline V gives CDR1 LNHDA, CDR2 SQIVND (reference sequence). J was trimmed by 1 base and V by 4 bases; bases with no gene match: 4. CDR3 DNA sequence: TGTGCCAGTAGTAAAGACAGGGGGCTTTCCTACGAGCAGTACTTC. Residues: CASSKDRGLSYEQYF.

The J gene is TRBJ2-2, the V gene TRBV11-3, with TRBD1 matching over 9 bases. The CDR3 contains 15 residues. Germline trimming cut 4 bases from V and 3 bases from J; bases unmatched to any gene: 3. In germline, CDR1 is SGHNT, CDR2 YENEEA. The CDR3 sequence: CASSSGQGDTGELFF. In DNA form, the CDR3 reads TGTGCCAGCAGCTCGGGACAGGGTGACACCGGGGAGCTGTTTTTT.

The rearrangement uses TRBV3-1 (or the pseudogene TRBV3-2) and TRBJ1-6; 10 bases agree with TRBD1. The CDR3 contains 14 residues. V shed 7 bases, J shed 9 bases, and the junction held 6 bases outside the gene matches. Germline CDR1 LGHDT, CDR2 YNNKEL (reference sequence). CDR3 protein: CASTQGQGISPLHF. CDR3 in DNA: TGTGCCAGCACCCAGGGACAGGGGATTTCACCCCTCCACTTT.

The V gene is TRBV6-2 or TRBV6-3, the J gene TRBJ2-2; 9 bases map to TRBD2. Germline values: CDR1 MNHEY, CDR2 SVGEGT. V shed 6 bases, J shed 3 bases, and the junction held 20 bases outside the gene matches. The CDR3 extends over 20 amino acids. The CDR3 DNA follows: TGTGCCAGCAGCACCATTCCGAGAGCGGGGGGCGGGCTGGACACCGGGGAGCTGTTTTTT. Translating gives CASSTIPRAGGGLDTGELFF.

The genes are TRBV4-3 and TRBJ2-6; D unclear. There are 16 residues in the CDR3. Trimming stripped 1 base from V and 4 bases from J, with 11 bases between. Germline CDR1 is LGHNA and CDR2 is YSLEER. This CDR3 reads CASSQGTGSGANVLTF. The CDR3 coding sequence is TGCGCCAGCAGCCAAGGAACGGGCTCCGGGGCCAACGTCCTGACTTTC.